The 26 T cell receptor beta chains listed next were all sequenced from one sample in a study of shared clonotypes between healthy human individuals. Assay used: immunoSEQ multiplex PCR; TCRdb lists only in-frame clones, some missing. The sample has 850,000 to 1,200,000 clones; around 74% are singletons. The sequencing sample was made of memory CD4+ T cells sorted from blood. Regarding subset: CD45RA-negative fraction. The source of these receptors is a man younger than 35 in good health.

The V call is TRBV9, the J call TRBJ2-7; a weak D match, TRBD2 (7 bases). The CDR3 spans 14 residues. Germline CDR1 and CDR2: SGDLS and YYNGEE. V was clipped by 4 bases and J by 7 bases, with 18 bases between them. CDR3 sequence (DNA): TGTGCCAGCAGCCGAGGGGGGGTCGTAAAAGAGCAGTACTTC. Its translation is CASSRGGVVKEQYF. The full variable domain, in which reference TRBV9 and TRBJ2-7 provide the parts outside the CDR3, is DSGVTQTPKHLITATGQRVTLRCSPRSGDLSVYWYQQSLDQGLQFLIQYYNGEERAKGNILERFSAQQFPDLHSELNLSSLELGDSALYFCASSRGGVVKEQYFGPGTRLTVT.

The chain combines TRBV2 with TRBJ2-5; D remains unclear. The CDR3 sequence is 13 residues long. Trimming removed 4 bases at V and 7 bases at J, with 13 bases between. Germline CDR1 is SNHLY and CDR2 is FYNNEI. CDR3 coding DNA: TGTGCCAGCAGTGGGGAAAGGGATGGGACCCAGTACTTC. Its translation: CASSGERDGTQYF.

V usage is TRBV6-6 and J usage is TRBJ2-2; 8 bases align to TRBD1. Germline CDR1 and CDR2: MNHNY and SVGAGI (reference sequence). This CDR3 spans 15 amino acids. The V segment lost 7 bases and the J segment 4 bases; nucleotides outside the gene matches: 8. The CDR3: CASKPPGQVTGELFF. CDR3 nucleotides: TGTGCCAGCAAACCTCCGGGACAGGTCACCGGGGAGCTGTTTTTT.

V gene TRBV20-1 combines with J gene TRBJ2-1; D remains ambiguous. The CDR3 extends over 10 amino acids. In germline, CDR1 is DFQATT, CDR2 SNEGSKA (reference sequence). V gave up 7 bases and J gave up 2 bases, with 3 bases separating them. CDR3 nucleotides: TGCAGTGTCCCCTACAATGAGCAGTTCTTC. Encoded protein: CSVPYNEQFF.

The CDR3: CASKLAGAYEQYF. CDR3 DNA sequence: TGTGCCAGTAAACTAGCGGGCGCCTACGAGCAGTACTTC. This rearrangement joins TRBV7-2 to TRBJ2-7, with 9 bases aligning to TRBD2. This CDR3 comprises 13 residues. Germline assignment: CDR1 SGHTA and CDR2 FQGNSA. The ends lost 9 bases at V and 2 bases at J; junction bases unmatched: 5. The complete variable domain, with remaining parts taken from reference TRBV7-2 and TRBJ2-7, reads GAGVSQSPSNKVTEKGKDVELRCDPISGHTALYWYRQSLGQGLEFLIYFQGNSAPDKSGLPSDRFSAERTGGSVSTLTIQRTQQEDSAVYLCASKLAGAYEQYFGPGTRLTVT.

The rearrangement joins TRBV5-6 to TRBJ2-4; TRBD2 matches 10 bases. There are 16 residues in the CDR3. V gave up 3 bases and J gave up 5 bases; unmatched junction bases: 8. Germline V CDR1 and CDR2: SGHDT, YYEEEE. DNA of the CDR3: TGTGCCAGCAGCTGGTCGGGACTAGCGAACCAAAACATTCAGTACTTC. Protein: CASSWSGLANQNIQYF.

This rearrangement joins TRBV10-3 to TRBJ2-7; TRBD2 matches at 7 bases. The CDR3 extends over 13 amino acids. The V gene end was trimmed by 6 bases and the J gene end by 0 bases; junction bases not matched to a gene: 2. Germline V gives CDR1 ENHRY, CDR2 SYGVKD. DNA for the CDR3: TGTGCCATCAGATTAGCGGGCTCCTACGAGCAGTACTTC. This codes for CAIRLAGSYEQYF.

In this sample, this clone turned up a few times. The CDR3 spells CASSLYSNQETQYF. CDR3 DNA sequence: TGTGCCAGCAGCCTCTACAGCAACCAAGAGACCCAGTACTTC. The chain couples TRBV14 to TRBJ2-5; no definite D call. The CDR3 totals 14 residues. In germline, CDR1 is SGHDN, CDR2 FVKESK. V was trimmed by 4 bases and J by 0 bases, leaving 9 bases between them.

The chain has TRBV9 and TRBJ1-1; D is possibly TRBD1 (6 bases). The germline V and J ends were trimmed by 3 bases and 5 bases, with 26 bases remaining between them. This CDR3 is 18 amino acids long. Germline V gene lookup returns CDR1 SGDLS and CDR2 YYNGEE. For the CDR3, the DNA is TGTGCCAGCAGCGCTGGTTCCGGGGGCTTTACTTACTATACTGAAGCTTTCTTT. It yields the protein CASSAGSGGFTYYTEAFF.

The sample holds a few counts of this clone. The same CDR3 can be traced to other DNA sequences in this sample. V is TRBV5-1 and J is TRBJ1-3, with TRBD1 matching over 9 bases. Germline V gene data show CDR1 as SGHRS and CDR2 as YFSETQ. V gave up 3 bases and J gave up 4 bases; unmatched junction bases: 5. This CDR3 is 15 amino acids long. The CDR3 sequence is CASSSGTGNGNTIYF. For the CDR3, the DNA is TGCGCCAGCAGCTCCGGGACAGGGAACGGAAACACCATATATTTT.

The chain is built from TRBV10-3 and TRBJ1-3; TRBD1 matches 10 bases. The germline CDR1 and CDR2 sequences are ENHRY and SYGVKD. The CDR3 extends over 15 amino acids. V lost 5 bases, J lost 4 bases, and 5 bases stayed unmatched. CDR3 loop: CAISPGTGAGNTIYF. The CDR3 DNA is TGTGCCATCAGTCCTGGGACAGGGGCCGGAAACACCATATATTTT.

This chain joins TRBV30 and TRBJ2-2, with TRBD1 as a possible D gene (6 bases). V dropped 2 bases and J dropped 4 bases, with 29 bases sitting between them. CDR1 is GTSNPN and CDR2 is SVGIG in the germline V gene (reference sequence). CDR3 length: 20 residues. The CDR3 sequence is CAWSSFEQGLGASVTGELFF. For the CDR3, the DNA is TGTGCCTGGAGTTCATTCGAACAGGGATTGGGGGCCTCTGTCACCGGGGAGCTGTTTTTT. The variable domain in full, completed from reference TRBV30 and TRBJ2-2, reads SQTIHQWPATLVQPVGSPLSLECTVEGTSNPNLYWYRQAAGRGLQLLFYSVGIGQISSEVPQNLSASRPQDRQFILSSKKLLLSDSGFYLCAWSSFEQGLGASVTGELFFGEGSRLTVL.

The chain couples TRBV5-4 to TRBJ2-3; 9 bases are a match to TRBD1. CDR3 length equals 16 residues. The germline V gene encodes CDR1 SGHNT and CDR2 YYREEE (reference sequence). Trimming took 2 bases from V and 3 from J; bases not matched to a gene: 7. The CDR3 here is CASSFPPGQGTDTQYF. The DNA for the CDR3 is TGTGCCAGCAGCTTCCCCCCGGGACAGGGTACAGATACGCAGTATTTT.

The V gene is TRBV5-4, the J gene TRBJ2-1; D is perhaps TRBD1 (5 bases). CDR3 length equals 15 residues. V was cut by 4 bases and J by 4 bases, with 15 bases left in between. CDR1 and CDR2 from the germline V gene are SGHNT and YYREEE (reference sequence). As DNA, the CDR3 is TGTGCCAGCAGCCCTGACAGCAACCTTTACAATGAGCAGTTCTTC. This encodes CASSPDSNLYNEQFF.

Notes on this clone: This sample also contains other DNA sequences that code for the same CDR3. The chain is built from TRBV10-1 and TRBJ2-3; TRBD1 agrees at 9 bases. With V trimmed by 8 bases and J by 3 bases, 6 bases remained unmatched. This CDR3 comprises 14 residues. Germline V lookup: CDR1 WNHNN, CDR2 SYGVQD (reference sequence). In DNA, the CDR3 is TGCGCCAGCGGGACAGGGTTCGGGACAGATACGCAGTATTTT. It codes for CASGTGFGTDTQYF.

This clone was seen repeatedly, ten times or more. The chain uses TRBV6-5 and TRBJ1-1, with D perhaps matching TRBD1 (5 bases). This CDR3 has 14 residues. Between the trimmed V and J ends, which lost 2 bases and 1 base, there was a span of 8 bases. Germline CDR1 MNHEY, CDR2 SVGAGI. CDR3 region: CASSYGGSNTEAFF. CDR3 bases: TGTGCCAGCAGTTACGGGGGGTCGAACACTGAAGCTTTCTTT.

This clone occurred many times. In the same sample, other DNA sequences code for this CDR3. V and J are TRBV7-9 and TRBJ1-5, with D hard to call. Germline CDR1 and CDR2: SEHNR and FQNEAQ (reference sequence). V lost 1 base and J 6 bases, leaving 7 bases between the germline ends. The CDR3 extends over 13 amino acids. CDR3 sequence (DNA): TGTGCCAGCAGCTTAGATGAGGGTCAGCCCCAGCATTTT. Translated, it gives CASSLDEGQPQHF.

This clone turned up a few times. The chain has TRBV19 and TRBJ1-5; 9 nucleotides line up with TRBD1. The V gene's germline CDR1 is LNHDA and CDR2 SQIVND (reference sequence). J was trimmed by 6 bases and V by 5 bases; bases with no gene match: 8. The CDR3 sequence is 15 residues long. CDR3 sequence reads: CASSSAPDRGQPQHF. CDR3 bases: TGTGCCAGTAGTTCCGCCCCGGACAGGGGTCAGCCCCAGCATTTT.

A remark on this clone: Distinct nucleotide sequences in the sample also encode this CDR3. The chain joins TRBV2 to TRBJ2-7, with no clear D. Germline CDR1 is SNHLY and CDR2 is FYNNEI. This CDR3 contains 10 residues. The V and J ends lost 8 bases and 0 bases respectively, with 2 bases between them. As DNA, the CDR3 is TGTGCCAGCCGCTCCTACGAGCAGTACTTC. Residues: CASRSYEQYF.

The rearrangement links TRBV6-1 to TRBJ2-7; TRBD1 might be the D (7 bases). The CDR3 has 14 residues. Germline V gives CDR1 MNHNS, CDR2 SASEGT. With 3 bases removed from V and 3 bases from J, the gap between germline ends came to 12 bases. CDR3 in DNA: TGTGCCAGCAGTGATGGAGGGGGCGTCTACGAGCAGTACTTC. Residues: CASSDGGGVYEQYF.

Comment on this clone: The sample has other DNA sequences that encode this CDR3 too. This sequence joins TRBV11-2 and TRBJ2-7; TRBD1 agrees at 9 bases. Germline V lookup: CDR1 SGHAT, CDR2 FQNNGV. The CDR3 is 13 amino acids. The ends lost 6 bases at V and 4 bases at J; junction bases unmatched: 4. CDR3 residues: CASSRGQGYEQYF. The CDR3 DNA follows: TGTGCCAGCAGTCGAGGACAGGGGTACGAGCAGTACTTC.

This chain links TRBV2 with TRBJ1-6; the D gene is possibly TRBD1 (5 bases). In germline, CDR1 is SNHLY, CDR2 FYNNEI. CDR3 length equals 14 residues. With 3 bases removed from V and 7 bases from J, the gap between germline ends came to 10 bases. The CDR3 DNA is TGTGCCAGCAGTGACAACAGGTTAAATTCACCCCTCCACTTT. Residues: CASSDNRLNSPLHF.

This clone was observed a few times. The chain has TRBV6-1 and TRBJ1-1; possible D gene TRBD1, 5 bases. The CDR3 is made up of 15 amino acids. Germline values: CDR1 MNHNS, CDR2 SASEGT. Trimming cost V 9 bases and J 1 base, with 18 bases left between them. The CDR3 sequence: CASGQVKGRNTEAFF. CDR3 nucleotides: TGTGCCAGTGGGCAGGTCAAGGGGCGGAACACTGAAGCTTTCTTT.

This clone has at least ten counts. At one end, the junction sequence differs from germline, possibly due to a read error. V gene TRBV7-7 combines with J gene TRBJ2-2; 7 bases line up with TRBD1. The germline gives CDR1 SSHAT, CDR2 FNYEAQ (reference sequence). The CDR3 is 15 amino acids. CDR3 in DNA: TGTGCTAGCAGCTTAGGACACGACAGGGAGAGGGAGCTGTTTTTT. It specifies CASSLGHDRERELFF.

The chain employs TRBV5-1 and TRBJ1-2, with D possibly matching TRBD1 (5 bases). Germline lookup yields CDR1 SGHRS and CDR2 YFSETQ. The CDR3 length is 14 residues. The V end was cut by 3 bases, the J end by 2 bases, with 11 bases between. CDR3 DNA: TGCGCCAGCAGCTCCGGGACGTTAAACTATGGCTACACCTTC. This sequence encodes CASSSGTLNYGYTF.

This chain connects TRBV7-2 to TRBJ2-1; 11 nucleotides agree with TRBD2. The CDR3 spans 16 residues. The germline gives CDR1 SGHTA, CDR2 FQGNSA. V lost 4 bases and J lost 10; bases outside the gene matches: 12. This CDR3 is CASSSLGLAGGGEQFF. CDR3 in DNA: TGTGCCAGCAGCTCCCTAGGGCTAGCGGGGGGTGGGGAGCAGTTCTTC. The variable domain in full, with the rest retrieved from reference TRBV7-2 and TRBJ2-1, is GAGVSQSPSNKVTEKGKDVELRCDPISGHTALYWYRQSLGQGLEFLIYFQGNSAPDKSGLPSDRFSAERTGGSVSTLTIQRTQQEDSAVYLCASSSLGLAGGGEQFFGPGTRLTVL.